This TCR beta chain was sequenced during a study of blood T cells in healthy people across ages. Concerning this clonotype: Its antigen is not known.

Study outcomes and limitations: A greater number of naive CD4+ cells and higher diversity distinguished long-lived donors from aged donors. Since the PBMCs were unsorted, naive and antigen-experienced cells could not be conclusively compared. CMV status of donors was not determined, possibly confounding expanded clonotype changes.

CDR3 size: 16 residues. From germline, CDR1 is SEHNR and CDR2 FQNEAQ (reference sequence). With 2 bases removed from V and 11 bases from J, the gap between germline ends came to 24 bases. Next came a second PCR, run for about 6 to 11 cycles, which used a sample-barcoded 5' primer along with a J-beta primer mix. Every cDNA molecule bore a tag from a template-switch adaptor containing 12 random nucleotides. A single record per CDR3 protein comes from TCRdb applying MiXCR to the 5' RACE reads. The sample lists 1.2 million to 1.5 million distinct CDR3 sequences, around 59% occurring once. The sequenced sample was blood. This receptor was identified in a man younger than 30 in good health. V and J are TRBV7-9 and TRBJ2-5; D might be TRBD2 (6 bases). CDR3 nucleotide sequence: TGTGCCAGCAGCTTATCATTCGCGGGGAAGAAATCTGGGCAGTACTTC. It is translated as CASSLSFAGKKSGQYF. Looking up the rest from reference TRBV7-9 and TRBJ2-5 gives the full variable domain: DTGVSQNPRHKITKRGQNVTFRCDPISEHNRLYWYRQTLGQGPEFLTYFQNEAQLEKSRLLSDRFSAERPKGSFSTLEIQRTEQGDSAMYLCASSLSFAGKKSGQYFGPGTRLLVL.